The 12 T cell receptor beta chains in this list originate from one sample, sequenced in a study of siplizumab effects on memory and regulatory T cells (dated by TCRdb to between 2018 and 2021). Library method: the immunoSEQ multiplex PCR assay. The table comes from immuneACCESS by way of TCRdb, which keeps in-frame sequences with V and J called. Part of the clones is missing from these tables; in studies checked, under half for an unresolved V gene and the rest for unknown reasons. In all, the sample holds around 100,000 clones, and about 91% of those were seen once. The top ten clones comprise about 0.15% of the sample. Sequencing was performed on CD4+ T cells sorted from blood. These receptors were taken from a human donor in good health.

This clone occurred once. The CDR3 protein is CASSLDSRGEQYF. In nucleotides, the CDR3 is TGCGCCAGCAGCTTGGATTCTAGAGGCGAGCAGTACTTC. The rearrangement joins TRBV5-1 to TRBJ2-7; D is unclear. Trimming took off 0 bases at V and 6 bases at J, with 10 bases between the two ends. The CDR3 covers 13 residues. Germline CDR1 SGHRS, CDR2 YFSETQ.

In this sample, this clone turned up once. The V gene is TRBV5-6, the J gene TRBJ1-3; TRBD1 matches at 7 bases. After removal of 4 bases from V and 4 bases from J, the junction contained 17 bases not matched to a gene. The CDR3 spans 18 residues. In germline, CDR1 is SGHDT, CDR2 YYEEEE. The CDR3 DNA follows: TGTGCCAGCAGCCCCTTGGGGGACAGCGAAACCCGAGGAAACACCATATATTTT. Its translation is CASSPLGDSETRGNTIYF. Full variable domain (outside the CDR3, taken from reference TRBV5-6 and TRBJ1-3): DAGVTQSPTHLIKTRGQQVTLRCSPKSGHDTVSWYQQALGQGPQFIFQYYEEEERQRGNFPDRFSGHQFPNYSSELNVNALLLGDSALYLCASSPLGDSETRGNTIYFGEGSWLTVV.

Remarks on this clone: The same CDR3 is also encoded by other DNA sequences in this sample. V gene TRBV7-9 combines with J gene TRBJ2-3; D gene unclear. Germline CDR1 is SEHNR and CDR2 is FQNEAQ (reference sequence). The CDR3 loop spans 14 amino acids. Between the trimmed V and J ends, which lost 0 bases and 0 bases, there was a span of 4 bases. The CDR3 region has the DNA TGTGCCAGCAGCTTAGCGGGTAGCACAGATACGCAGTATTTT. Its translation is CASSLAGSTDTQYF.

This clone has only one observation. J is TRBJ1-1 and V is TRBV7-3, with D possibly being TRBD1 (6 bases). V was trimmed by 5 bases and J by 1 base, leaving 8 bases between them. The V gene's germline CDR1 is SGHTA and CDR2 FQGTGA. This CDR3 has 13 amino acids. CDR3 amino acids: CASSKDRNTEAFF. CDR3 in DNA: TGTGCCAGCAGCAAGGACAGGAACACTGAAGCTTTCTTT.

The rearrangement joins TRBV6-5 to TRBJ2-2; TRBD1 might be the D (6 bases). Germline V lookup: CDR1 MNHEY, CDR2 SVGAGI. CDR3 length equals 13 residues. Trimming removed 8 bases from V and 7 bases from J, with 14 bases in between. DNA of the CDR3: TGTGCCAGCCGTCTAGGGGGTATCGGGGAGCTGTTTTTT. Translating it yields CASRLGGIGELFF.

This clone was detected once. This rearrangement joins TRBV7-3 to TRBJ2-2; 9 positions match TRBD1. After removal of 0 bases from V and 6 bases from J, the junction contained 8 bases not matched to a gene. CDR1 SGHTA and CDR2 FQGTGA come from the germline V gene. The CDR3 consists of 17 residues. This chain's CDR3 is CASSLTYGRTGAGELFF. The CDR3 DNA sequence: TGTGCCAGCAGCTTAACGTACGGTCGGACAGGGGCCGGGGAGCTGTTTTTT.

The gene calls are TRBV7-3 and TRBJ1-3; TRBD1 agrees at 7 bases. The V gene end was trimmed by 3 bases and the J gene end by 2 bases; junction bases not matched to a gene: 1. The length of the CDR3 is 14 residues. CDR1 and CDR2 (germline): SGHTA, FQGTGA. In DNA form, the CDR3 reads TGTGCCAGCAGCTTTACAGGGGCTGGAAACACCATATATTTT. Translating it yields CASSFTGAGNTIYF.

The V call is TRBV29-1, the J call TRBJ1-2; D unresolved. The germline V gene has CDR1 SQVTM and CDR2 ANQGSEA. Trimming stripped 8 bases from V and 3 bases from J, with 13 bases between. The CDR3 spans 12 residues. The CDR3 DNA reads TGCAGCCTGCGCAGCGGGGACTATGGCTACACCTTC. It codes for CSLRSGDYGYTF.

The chain has TRBV28 and TRBJ1-2; possibly TRBD1 for D (6 bases). CDR3 length: 12 residues. The germline V gene encodes CDR1 MDHEN and CDR2 SYDVKM. Deletions cut 7 bases from V and 4 bases from J, with 10 bases between. DNA of the CDR3: TGTGCCAGCACAGACAGGATCTATGGCTACACCTTC. Its translation is CASTDRIYGYTF.

The chain employs TRBV6-5 and TRBJ1-5, with D unresolved. Germline-derived CDR1 and CDR2 are MNHEY and SVGAGI. V lost 6 bases, J lost 1 base, and 13 bases lay in between. There are 15 residues in the CDR3. CDR3 sequence reads: CASSAGQSSNQPQHF. CDR3 nucleotide sequence: TGTGCCAGCAGCGCCGGGCAGTCGAGCAATCAGCCCCAGCATTTT.

The rearrangement links TRBV5-8 to TRBJ1-2; 12 nucleotides line up with TRBD1. The germline V gene has CDR1 SGHTS and CDR2 YDEGEE. This CDR3 spans 16 amino acids. The V segment lost 3 bases and the J segment 4 bases; nucleotides outside the gene matches: 7. The CDR3: CASSSGTGGFSYGYTF. CDR3 sequence (DNA): TGTGCCAGCAGCTCCGGGACAGGGGGCTTTAGCTATGGCTACACCTTC.

This sequence joins TRBV6-1 and TRBJ1-1; no clear D. The CDR3 consists of 15 residues. Germline-derived CDR1 and CDR2 are MNHNS and SASEGT. Trimming pared 8 bases from V and 1 base from J, leaving 17 bases between. In DNA form, the CDR3 reads TGTGCCAGCCCCCCCCGGTTTGGCGGGAACACTGAAGCTTTCTTT. Protein product: CASPPRFGGNTEAFF.